The next 7 T cell receptor beta chains were all read from a single sample in a study of cytomegalovirus exposure and HLA in healthy donors. The PCR used 60 Vbeta and 13 Jbeta primers. Assay used: immunoSEQ multiplex PCR; TCRdb lists only in-frame clones, some missing. Of 65,000 to 85,000 clones in the sample, about nine tenths are singletons; the top ten hold roughly 2%. The sample was PBMCs. Receptor source: a woman in her 30s in good health and CMV-seronegative.

CDR3 nucleotides: TGTGCCACCAAGCAGGGACTAGCGGACCCCTACAATGAGCAGTTCTTC. Its translation is CATKQGLADPYNEQFF. This chain connects TRBV10-3 to TRBJ2-1; TRBD2 matches 11 bases. V shed 10 bases, J shed 2 bases, and the junction held 10 bases outside the gene matches. Germline-derived CDR1 and CDR2 are ENHRY and SYGVKD. This CDR3 is built from 16 residues.

CDR3 nucleotides: TGTGCCAGCAGCCCTCCTTTTCCGGTTAACTATGGCTACACCTTC. Protein product: CASSPPFPVNYGYTF. The chain combines TRBV11-3 with TRBJ1-2; unclear D gene. Germline loops: CDR1 SGHNT, CDR2 YENEEA. This CDR3 spans 15 amino acids. With 5 bases removed from V and 1 base from J, the gap between germline ends came to 14 bases. Looking up the rest from reference TRBV11-3 and TRBJ1-2 gives the full variable domain: EAGVVQSPRYKIIEKKQPVAFWCNPISGHNTLYWYLQNLGQGPELLIRYENEEAVDDSQLPKDRFSAERLKGVDSTLKIQPAELGDSAVYLCASSPPFPVNYGYTFGSGTRLTVV.

The rearrangement uses TRBV2 and TRBJ1-5, with D perhaps matching TRBD1 (6 bases). CDR1 SNHLY and CDR2 FYNNEI come from the germline V gene. This CDR3 contains 15 residues. V lost 6 bases to trimming and J lost 0 bases, with 12 bases between them. In DNA form, the CDR3 reads TGTGCCAGCAGGCTGACGGACAGTAGCAATCAGCCCCAGCATTTT. Translated: CASRLTDSSNQPQHF.

The chain is built from TRBV4-1 and TRBJ2-5; 9 nucleotides match TRBD1. TRBJ2-7 matches the DNA end more closely, so the J call is doubtful. In germline, CDR1 is MGHRA, CDR2 YSYEKL. This CDR3 contains 16 residues. This chain's CDR3 is CASSHIMDRGSYEQYF. CDR3 coding DNA: TGCGCCAGCAGCCATATTATGGACAGGGGTTCCTACGAGCAGTACTTC.

This clone has only one observation. The gene calls are TRBV25-1 and TRBJ2-5, with a possible D match to TRBD2 (6 bases). The CDR3 runs to 15 residues. Germline CDR1 and CDR2: MGHDK and SYGVNS. Trimming stripped 2 bases from V and 4 bases from J, with 14 bases between. DNA of the CDR3: TGTGCCAGCAGTGAAGACCGGGGGTTCCCAGAGACCCAGTACTTC. Amino acids: CASSEDRGFPETQYF.

The V and J genes are TRBV29-1 and TRBJ1-3; D gene unclear. The CDR3 runs 14 residues. Germline V gene lookup returns CDR1 SQVTM and CDR2 ANQGSEA. The V gene lost 4 bases and the J gene lost 4 bases, with 14 bases spanning the gap. The CDR3 loop is CSVGVTHGGNTIYF. The DNA of the CDR3 is TGCAGCGTTGGGGTAACCCACGGGGGAAACACCATATATTTT.

The chain links TRBV19 to TRBJ2-7, with 7 bases lining up with TRBD1. Per germline, CDR1 LNHDA and CDR2 SQIVND (reference sequence). The CDR3 extends over 14 amino acids. V was clipped by 5 bases and J by 2 bases; unmatched bases: 6. In nucleotides, the CDR3 is TGTGCCAGTAGTGTCGGGACAGAAACCTACGAGCAGTACTTC. Translation gives CASSVGTETYEQYF. The full variable domain, completed using reference TRBV19 and TRBJ2-7, is DGGITQSPKYLFRKEGQNVTLSCEQNLNHDAMYWYRQDPGQGLRLIYYSQIVNDFQKGDIAEGYSVSREKKESFPLTVTSAQKNPTAFYLCASSVGTETYEQYFGPGTRLTVT.